This section outlines one TCR beta chain sequence together with its context. Between the trimmed V and J ends, which lost 6 bases and 0 bases, there was a span of 15 bases. The CDR3 sequence is 16 residues long. The V gene's germline CDR1 is MNHEY and CDR2 SMNVEV (reference sequence). This specimen comes from a study of shared clonotypes between healthy human individuals. In the study overall: CD8 memory received one plate per donor, CD8 naive two, CD4 memory three and CD4 naive three.

Clones were read by immunoSEQ multiplex PCR, and TCRdb kept only the in-frame ones, dropping some. The sample yields about 690,000 clones, 90% seen once. The chain couples TRBV27 to TRBJ2-1; D is uncertain. The source is a man between 18 and 35 years old in good health. Some clones in this sample may be carry-over from other donors' samples. Specimen: memory CD8+ T cells from PBMCs. Indicated subset: CD45RO+ cells pooled with CCR7-negative TemRA cells. CDR3 nucleotide sequence: TGTGCCAGCAGACTAAAGATCACGGGCTCCTACAATGAGCAGTTCTTC. It codes for CASRLKITGSYNEQFF.